These 30 T cell receptor beta chains came from one sample sequenced in a study of shared clonotypes between healthy human individuals. Produced via immunoSEQ multiplex PCR; TCRdb's table is partial and in-frame only. This sample has about 2.3 million clones, with approximately 95% found just once. Sequencing was performed on naive CD4+ T cells from PBMCs. This sample's subset: CD45RA+ positively selected. The source is a man aged 18 to 29 in good health. Some clones in this sample may be carry-over from other donors' samples.

The chain couples TRBV28 to TRBJ1-6; D gene unclear. The CDR3 is made up of 14 amino acids. Germline CDR1 is MDHEN and CDR2 is SYDVKM. V lost 5 bases to trimming and J lost 6 bases, with 11 bases between them. CDR3 bases: TGTGCCAGCAGTGCTTTGGTTTTTAATTCACCCCTCCACTTT. Encoded protein: CASSALVFNSPLHF.

V gene TRBV5-1 combines with J gene TRBJ2-1, with D possibly matching TRBD1 (5 bases). Germline-derived CDR1 and CDR2 are SGHRS and YFSETQ. Deletions cut 1 base from V and 5 bases from J, with 16 bases between. The CDR3 consists of 16 residues. The CDR3: CASSLLTASINNEQFF. CDR3 sequence (DNA): TGCGCCAGCAGCTTGTTGACAGCCTCGATAAACAATGAGCAGTTCTTC.

The rearrangement joins TRBV5-1 to TRBJ2-1, with TRBD1 as a possible D gene (6 bases). The length of the CDR3 is 17 residues. Per germline, CDR1 SGHRS and CDR2 YFSETQ. Between the trimmed V and J ends, which lost 0 bases and 6 bases, there was a span of 19 bases. This chain's CDR3 is CASSLARRTGSGNEQFF. CDR3 DNA: TGCGCCAGCAGCTTGGCCCGGCGTACAGGGTCGGGCAATGAGCAGTTCTTC. Full variable domain (remainder filled in from reference TRBV5-1 and TRBJ2-1): KAGVTQTPRYLIKTRGQQVTLSCSPISGHRSVSWYQQTPGQGLQFLFEYFSETQRNKGNFPGRFSGRQFSNSRSEMNVSTLELGDSALYLCASSLARRTGSGNEQFFGPGTRLTVL.

The chain carries TRBV19 and TRBJ1-4; no definite D call. V was pared by 1 base and J by 6 bases, with 12 bases between. The CDR3 has 15 residues. Germline V CDR1 and CDR2: LNHDA, SQIVND (reference sequence). CDR3 amino acids: CASSIARNWDEKLFF. Here the CDR3 DNA reads TGTGCCAGTAGTATAGCGCGGAATTGGGATGAAAAACTGTTTTTT.

This chain joins TRBV9 and TRBJ1-3, with TRBD1 identical over 7 bases. The CDR3 length is 15 residues. V lost 3 bases and J lost 0; bases outside the gene matches: 3. The V gene's germline CDR1 is SGDLS and CDR2 YYNGEE. CDR3 bases: TGTGCCAGCAGCGCCGGGACAGCCTCTGGAAACACCATATATTTT. Amino acid sequence: CASSAGTASGNTIYF.

This clone was detected once. J is TRBJ2-3 and V is TRBV5-8; 14 bases are shared with TRBD2. This CDR3 has 16 amino acids. The germline V gene has CDR1 SGHTS and CDR2 YDEGEE. The ends lost 3 bases at V and 4 bases at J; junction bases unmatched: 4. CDR3 in amino acids: CASSSGLAGVADTQYF. The CDR3 nucleotides are TGTGCCAGCAGCTCGGGACTAGCGGGAGTTGCAGATACGCAGTATTTT.

The V and J genes are TRBV18 and TRBJ2-3; TRBD2 aligns across 10 bases. CDR3 length equals 18 residues. The ends lost 4 bases at V and 1 base at J; junction bases unmatched: 11. CDR1 is KGHSH, CDR2 LQKENI, per germline. The CDR3 bases are TGTGCCAGCTCACGTAAATCTCTAGCGGGAGCCGGCACAGATACGCAGTATTTT. Protein: CASSRKSLAGAGTDTQYF.

The chain carries TRBV28 and TRBJ1-1, with D possibly TRBD1 on 6 matching bases. Trimming pared 7 bases from V and 3 bases from J, leaving 21 bases between. The CDR3 consists of 16 residues. Germline V gives CDR1 MDHEN, CDR2 SYDVKM. This chain's CDR3 is CASTEGGGVGDTEAFF. The CDR3 DNA reads TGTGCCAGCACCGAGGGGGGAGGGGTTGGGGACACTGAAGCTTTCTTT.

The V and J genes are TRBV30 and TRBJ1-3; D is ambiguous. The CDR3 is 11 amino acids. The germline V gene encodes CDR1 GTSNPN and CDR2 SVGIG (reference sequence). V lost 6 bases and J lost 2, with 5 bases in between. The CDR3 sequence: CACGTGNTIYF. CDR3 in DNA: TGTGCCTGTGGCACTGGAAACACCATATATTTT.

A note on this clone: This sample includes further DNA sequences coding for the same CDR3. This sequence joins TRBV29-1 and TRBJ1-1, with D possibly matching TRBD1 (5 bases). V lost 5 bases and J 0 bases, leaving 10 bases between the germline ends. CDR1 and CDR2 from the germline V gene are SQVTM and ANQGSEA. This CDR3 contains 13 residues. The CDR3 here is CSVQGLMNTEAFF. The CDR3, as DNA: TGCAGCGTTCAGGGCCTGATGAACACTGAAGCTTTCTTT.

This sequence joins TRBV20-1 and TRBJ1-1; D is unclear. CDR3 length: 11 amino acids. The germline CDR1 and CDR2 sequences are DFQATT and SNEGSKA (reference sequence). Trimming shortened V by 5 bases and J by 5 bases, and 9 bases separated the two germline ends. The CDR3 sequence is CSAERRTEAFF. In DNA form, the CDR3 reads TGCAGTGCTGAGAGGCGGACTGAAGCTTTCTTT.

The chain has TRBV5-4 and TRBJ2-7; D gene ambiguous. V lost 4 bases and J lost 2, with 16 bases in between. Per germline, CDR1 SGHNT and CDR2 YYREEE (reference sequence). The CDR3 covers 15 residues. This CDR3 is CASSLGSPVPYEQYF. In DNA, the CDR3 is TGTGCCAGCAGCCTGGGGTCTCCGGTCCCCTACGAGCAGTACTTC.

The chain joins TRBV25-1 to TRBJ2-2; TRBD1 matches 10 bases. The CDR3 totals 16 residues. V was clipped by 4 bases and J by 5 bases; unmatched bases: 7. Germline V gene lookup returns CDR1 MGHDK and CDR2 SYGVNS. The DNA of the CDR3 is TGTGCCAGCAGTGCAAGACAGGGGGCATGGACCGGGGAGCTGTTTTTT. It yields the protein CASSARQGAWTGELFF.

This sequence joins TRBV5-1 and TRBJ2-2; D is perhaps TRBD1 (6 bases). This CDR3 is built from 14 residues. Germline V lookup: CDR1 SGHRS, CDR2 YFSETQ. V gave up 2 bases and J gave up 6 bases, with 11 bases separating them. The DNA of the CDR3 is TGCGCCAGCAGCTTCTTGCCAGGGGCCGGGGAGCTGTTTTTT. This sequence encodes CASSFLPGAGELFF.

J is TRBJ2-7 and V is TRBV5-1; TRBD1 is a possible D gene (6 bases). This CDR3 region has 14 residues. Looked up from germline, CDR1 is SGHRS and CDR2 is YFSETQ. V shed 3 bases and J shed 2 bases, with 12 bases lying between them. The CDR3 region is CASSSQGFTYEQYF. The CDR3 DNA sequence: TGCGCCAGCAGCTCACAGGGATTCACCTACGAGCAGTACTTC.

This chain connects TRBV7-3 to TRBJ2-3, with a possible D match to TRBD2 (5 bases). The V end lost 5 bases, the J end lost 6 bases, and 12 bases lay between the germline ends. Germline V gene lookup returns CDR1 SGHTA and CDR2 FQGTGA. The CDR3 sequence is 13 residues long. This chain's CDR3 is CASSSSPGDTQYF. The CDR3 nucleotides are TGTGCCAGCAGCAGCAGCCCGGGGGATACGCAGTATTTT.

The chain joins TRBV15 to TRBJ1-1; weak D call: TRBD1 (6 bases). The length of the CDR3 is 13 residues. The V and J ends lost 8 bases and 1 base respectively, with 11 bases between them. Germline loops: CDR1 LNHNV, CDR2 YYDKDF (reference sequence). The CDR3 DNA is TGTGCCACCGCGACAGGATCGAACACTGAAGCTTTCTTT. Its translation is CATATGSNTEAFF.

The chain uses TRBV5-1 and TRBJ2-2; D might be TRBD2 (6 bases). V gave up 4 bases and J gave up 7 bases, with 20 bases separating them. CDR3 length equals 16 residues. Germline values: CDR1 SGHRS, CDR2 YFSETQ. CDR3 in amino acids: CASSLDTGTGGGELFF. CDR3 DNA: TGCGCCAGCAGCCTAGACACCGGGACCGGGGGCGGGGAGCTGTTTTTT.

The rearrangement joins TRBV11-3 to TRBJ2-7; D is possibly TRBD1 (6 bases). Trimming left V 5 bases short and J 1 base short, with 9 bases between. The CDR3 loop spans 13 amino acids. The germline V gene encodes CDR1 SGHNT and CDR2 YENEEA. DNA of the CDR3: TGTGCCAGCAGCCTCCAGGGGTCCTACGAGCAGTACTTC. As protein: CASSLQGSYEQYF.

The chain uses TRBV30 and TRBJ1-5; D uncertain. Germline V gives CDR1 GTSNPN, CDR2 SVGIG (reference sequence). The V end lost 2 bases, the J end lost 7 bases, and 12 bases lay between the germline ends. CDR3 length equals 13 residues. CDR3 sequence (DNA): TGTGCCTGGAGTTTGATAGGAGGACAGCCCCAGCATTTT. This gives the protein CAWSLIGGQPQHF.

V is TRBV7-9 and J is TRBJ2-2, with no clear D. V shed 2 bases and J shed 6 bases, with 10 bases lying between them. CDR1 is SEHNR and CDR2 is FQNEAQ in the germline V gene (reference sequence). The CDR3 extends over 14 amino acids. CDR3 region: CASSLRLIPGELFF. In nucleotides, the CDR3 is TGTGCCAGCAGCTTAAGGTTGATCCCCGGGGAGCTGTTTTTT.

This chain connects TRBV5-1 to TRBJ2-1; D not resolved. CDR1 and CDR2 from the germline V gene are SGHRS and YFSETQ. V was clipped by 7 bases and J by 2 bases, with 16 bases between them. CDR3 length equals 15 residues. The CDR3 here is CASQRTLATYNEQFF. The CDR3, as DNA: TGCGCCAGCCAGAGGACCTTAGCCACCTACAATGAGCAGTTCTTC.

The rearrangement links TRBV9 to TRBJ2-5, with 8 bases lining up with TRBD1. CDR1 SGDLS and CDR2 YYNGEE come from the germline V gene. The ends lost 0 bases at V and 3 bases at J; junction bases unmatched: 4. This CDR3 has 15 amino acids. The CDR3 reads CASSVGNRGKETQYF. DNA of the CDR3: TGTGCCAGCAGCGTAGGGAACAGGGGGAAAGAGACCCAGTACTTC.

This chain uses TRBV5-1 with TRBJ1-3, with 8 bases matching TRBD1. This CDR3 region has 17 residues. The ends lost 2 bases at V and 0 bases at J; junction bases unmatched: 7. Germline assignment: CDR1 SGHRS and CDR2 YFSETQ. CDR3 protein: CASSLPRTGSSGNTIYF. CDR3 DNA sequence: TGCGCCAGCAGCTTACCTAGGACAGGGAGCTCTGGAAACACCATATATTTT.

V usage is TRBV7-3 and J usage is TRBJ1-3; D is undetermined. From germline, CDR1 is SGHTA and CDR2 FQGTGA. The CDR3 covers 13 residues. V lost 5 bases to trimming and J lost 4 bases, with 9 bases between them. The CDR3 is CASSPDPGNTIYF. CDR3 sequence (DNA): TGTGCCAGCAGCCCCGATCCGGGAAACACCATATATTTT.

The chain has TRBV5-5 and TRBJ1-1, with 10 bases identical to TRBD1. The CDR3 spans 15 residues. The germline gives CDR1 SGHKS, CDR2 YYEKEE (reference sequence). Trimming at V came to 4 bases and at J to 6 bases, leaving 9 bases not matched to a gene. The CDR3 coding sequence is TGTGCCAGCAGCCCGACAGGGGGCAGTGAGGCTGAAGCTTTCTTT. It yields the protein CASSPTGGSEAEAFF.

This clone was observed a handful of times. J is TRBJ2-1 and V is TRBV5-1, with TRBD2 matching 11 bases. The CDR3 contains 14 residues. Germline trimming cut 6 bases from V and 6 bases from J; bases unmatched to any gene: 5. Germline V gene data show CDR1 as SGHRS and CDR2 as YFSETQ. CDR3 sequence (DNA): TGCGCCAGCAACCCGGGACTAGCGGTCAATGAGCAGTTCTTC. Residues: CASNPGLAVNEQFF. Full variable domain (missing parts from reference TRBV5-1 and TRBJ2-1): KAGVTQTPRYLIKTRGQQVTLSCSPISGHRSVSWYQQTPGQGLQFLFEYFSETQRNKGNFPGRFSGRQFSNSRSEMNVSTLELGDSALYLCASNPGLAVNEQFFGPGTRLTVL.

The chain couples TRBV5-1 to TRBJ2-1, with D unresolved. CDR1 and CDR2 from the germline V gene are SGHRS and YFSETQ. V lost 4 bases, J lost 0 bases, and 11 bases lay in between. This CDR3 region has 15 residues. The CDR3 region has the DNA TGCGCCAGCAGCCCTGAGGAAAGCTCCTACAATGAGCAGTTCTTC. Its translation is CASSPEESSYNEQFF.

The chain has TRBV6-5 and TRBJ2-3; D is ambiguous. Trimming cost V 8 bases and J 1 base, with 10 bases left between them. Germline V gene sequence: CDR1 MNHEY, CDR2 SVGAGI. The CDR3 spans 13 residues. The CDR3 DNA reads TGTGCCAGCCGCGTGTCCGGCACAGATACGCAGTATTTT. This gives the protein CASRVSGTDTQYF.

This chain uses TRBV7-9 with TRBJ2-7; D unclear. Germline-derived CDR1 and CDR2 are SEHNR and FQNEAQ (reference sequence). The CDR3 is 11 residues long. The V end was cut by 5 bases, the J end by 5 bases, with 7 bases between. The CDR3 is CASSIRDEQYF. The CDR3 DNA reads TGTGCCAGCAGCATTAGGGACGAGCAGTACTTC.